These 20 T cell receptor beta chains originate from one sample sequenced in a study of cytomegalovirus exposure and HLA in healthy donors. The PCR employed 60 Vbeta primers together with 13 Jbeta primers. Data came from immunoSEQ multiplex PCR; TCRdb stores just in-frame clones and leaves some out. This table holds 170,000 or so clones, 78% found once. Specimen: PBMCs. The receptors here all came from a woman aged 35 to 49 in good health and CMV-seronegative.

The chain is built from TRBV5-1 and TRBJ1-2; TRBD1 agrees at 8 bases. The CDR3 is 14 residues long. V trimming: 4 bases; J trimming: 4 bases; junction bases outside the gene matches: 6. Per germline, CDR1 SGHRS and CDR2 YFSETQ. CDR3 amino acids: CASSTRTGSYGYTF. The CDR3 region has the DNA TGCGCCAGCAGCACTCGGACAGGGTCCTATGGCTACACCTTC.

The chain joins TRBV18 to TRBJ1-4; D remains ambiguous. Germline lookup yields CDR1 KGHSH and CDR2 LQKENI. The CDR3 runs to 15 residues. Trimming removed 2 bases at V and 3 bases at J, with 10 bases between. CDR3 DNA: TGTGCCAGCTCACCATGGCAGGCCTCTAATGAAAAACTGTTTTTT. Protein product: CASSPWQASNEKLFF.

V is TRBV10-2 and J is TRBJ1-2; no clear D. Deletions cut 2 bases from V and 1 base from J, with 5 bases between. From germline, CDR1 is WSHSY and CDR2 SAAADI. The CDR3 runs to 13 residues. CDR3 sequence: CASSEVLNYGYTF. As DNA, the CDR3 is TGCGCCAGCAGTGAGGTCCTTAACTATGGCTACACCTTC.

J is TRBJ1-6 and V is TRBV27, with 7 bases lining up with TRBD1. The germline CDR1 and CDR2 sequences are MNHEY and SMNVEV (reference sequence). The CDR3 is made up of 19 amino acids. J lost 7 bases, V lost 4 bases, and 19 bases had no gene match. CDR3: CASSSGTEVWGRLNSPLHF. The CDR3 DNA follows: TGTGCCAGCAGTTCAGGGACAGAGGTTTGGGGAAGGTTAAATTCACCCCTCCACTTT.

J is TRBJ2-6 and V is TRBV4-1; 7 nucleotides agree with TRBD1. The CDR3 sequence is 15 residues long. The ends lost 6 bases at V and 0 bases at J; junction bases unmatched: 2. Germline CDR1 MGHRA, CDR2 YSYEKL. The CDR3 DNA sequence: TGCGCCAGCAGGGACAGGATCTCTGGGGCCAACGTCCTGACTTTC. This gives the protein CASRDRISGANVLTF.

The CDR3 DNA sequence: TGTGCTAGTGGTTTCCGGTCGAACACTGAAGCTTTCTTT. Amino acids: CASGFRSNTEAFF. The chain combines TRBV12-5 with TRBJ1-1; D not certain. From germline, CDR1 is LGHNT and CDR2 FRNRAP. V was shortened by 3 bases and J by 1 base, with 6 bases between the two germline ends. The CDR3 loop spans 13 amino acids.

A single count supports this clone. The chain joins TRBV6-1 to TRBJ1-6, with D perhaps TRBD1 (6 bases). Trimming took 10 bases from V and 10 from J, leaving 17 bases between them. This CDR3 region has 13 residues. Germline loops: CDR1 MNHNS, CDR2 SASEGT. The CDR3 here is CATLPGGGSPLHF. The DNA of the CDR3 is TGTGCCACCCTACCGGGGGGCGGGTCACCCCTCCACTTT.

The chain has TRBV6-5 and TRBJ1-2; D is perhaps TRBD1 (6 bases). The germline CDR1 and CDR2 sequences are MNHEY and SVGAGI. Trimming cost V 3 bases and J 5 bases, with 10 bases left between them. The CDR3 sequence is 13 residues long. The CDR3: CASSYQGTYGYTF. CDR3 in DNA: TGTGCCAGCAGTTATCAGGGGACGTATGGCTACACCTTC.

This clone was seen just once. This sequence joins TRBV6-1 and TRBJ1-4; tentatively, D is TRBD1 (5 bases). The CDR3 is made up of 15 amino acids. V gave up 6 bases and J gave up 3 bases, with 14 bases separating them. Germline V gene data show CDR1 as MNHNS and CDR2 as SASEGT. The CDR3 DNA reads TGTGCCAGCAGCCCCTCGACAGTGGCTAATGAAAAACTGTTTTTT. It codes for CASSPSTVANEKLFF.

V is TRBV5-1 and J is TRBJ1-4; 9 bases match TRBD1. V shed 2 bases, J shed 8 bases, and the junction held 4 bases outside the gene matches. The CDR3 is 14 residues long. Germline loops: CDR1 SGHRS, CDR2 YFSETQ. CDR3 loop: CASSLQGAGEKLFF. The DNA for the CDR3 is TGCGCCAGCAGCTTACAGGGGGCTGGAGAAAAACTGTTTTTT. The entire variable domain, with the rest obtained from reference TRBV5-1 and TRBJ1-4, is as follows: KAGVTQTPRYLIKTRGQQVTLSCSPISGHRSVSWYQQTPGQGLQFLFEYFSETQRNKGNFPGRFSGRQFSNSRSEMNVSTLELGDSALYLCASSLQGAGEKLFFGSGTQLSVL.

This clone appeared a single time. The chain uses TRBV5-1 and TRBJ1-2; 9 bases are shared with TRBD1. The CDR3 runs 15 residues. The ends lost 3 bases at V and 6 bases at J; junction bases unmatched: 9. In germline, CDR1 is SGHRS, CDR2 YFSETQ. The CDR3 loop reads CASSSPGDRANGYTF. The CDR3 region has the DNA TGCGCCAGCAGCTCGCCTGGGGACAGGGCAAATGGCTACACCTTC.

The sample holds a few counts of this clone. This chain connects TRBV7-6 to TRBJ2-5; TRBD2 might be the D (6 bases). V lost 2 bases to trimming and J lost 5 bases, with 12 bases between them. The CDR3 sequence is 14 residues long. Germline assignment: CDR1 SGHVS and CDR2 FNYEAQ. This chain's CDR3 is CASSLIQRAETQYF. Written as DNA, the CDR3 is TGTGCCAGCAGCTTAATCCAGCGGGCGGAGACCCAGTACTTC.

This chain links TRBV4-2 with TRBJ2-7; 7 bases map to TRBD1. V trimming: 5 bases; J trimming: 6 bases; junction bases outside the gene matches: 13. Germline-derived CDR1 and CDR2 are LGHNA and YNFKEQ. The CDR3 spans 15 residues. CDR3: CASSTPHRGRGEQYF. The CDR3 nucleotides read TGTGCCAGCAGCACCCCTCACAGGGGACGAGGCGAGCAGTACTTC.

The J gene is TRBJ1-2, the V gene TRBV11-2; 9 bases agree with TRBD1. The length of the CDR3 is 15 residues. The V gene's germline CDR1 is SGHAT and CDR2 FQNNGV. V lost 5 bases, J lost 8 bases, and 12 bases stayed unmatched. CDR3 nucleotide sequence: TGTGCCAGCAGCCGGGGTGGGGACAGGGCGGGAGGCTACACCTTC. This translates into CASSRGGDRAGGYTF.

This clone was seen a handful of times. The V call is TRBV6-5, the J call TRBJ1-2; a weak D match, TRBD1 (6 bases). Germline V CDR1 and CDR2: MNHEY, SVGAGI. This CDR3 comprises 14 residues. V was pared by 7 bases and J by 6 bases, with 18 bases between. CDR3 coding DNA: TGTGCCAGCACCAATGGGGGGGGCGCAAATGGCTACACCTTC. Its protein is CASTNGGGANGYTF.

This clone turned up a few times. The chain joins TRBV7-3 to TRBJ2-1, with 8 nucleotides matching TRBD1. Germline CDR1 and CDR2: SGHTA and FQGTGA. The CDR3 totals 13 residues. V lost 5 bases, J lost 10 bases, and 7 bases stayed unmatched. The CDR3 region is CASSQDRAGEQFF. The CDR3, as DNA: TGTGCCAGCAGCCAGGACAGGGCTGGGGAGCAGTTCTTC.

The rearrangement links TRBV7-9 to TRBJ2-2; maybe TRBD1 (6 bases). V lost 11 bases to trimming and J lost 1 base, with 14 bases between them. Germline V gives CDR1 SEHNR, CDR2 FQNEAQ (reference sequence). The CDR3 has 14 residues. CDR3 coding DNA: TGTGCCGTCAGGGGAGCGAGGAACACCGGGGAGCTGTTTTTT. Translating gives CAVRGARNTGELFF.

The rearrangement joins TRBV5-1 to TRBJ2-5; 7 positions match TRBD1. The J call is in doubt because the DNA end fits TRBJ2-7 better. The germline gives CDR1 SGHRS, CDR2 YFSETQ. CDR3 length: 14 residues. The CDR3 DNA follows: TGCGCCAGCAGCTTGGAAACAGGGGTTAACGAGCAGTACTTC. Translated, it gives CASSLETGVNEQYF.

This clone was observed a few times. This chain joins TRBV4-1 and TRBJ1-4, with 7 bases identical to TRBD1. Germline CDR1 is MGHRA and CDR2 is YSYEKL. The CDR3 contains 14 residues. Unmatched junction bases numbered 10, after V lost 7 bases and J lost 8 bases. Written as DNA, the CDR3 is TGCGCCAGCAAAGGGGGCAGGGTAGGCGAAAAACTGTTTTTT. As protein: CASKGGRVGEKLFF.

The chain carries TRBV20-1 and TRBJ2-1; unclear D gene. Trimming pared 1 base from V and 5 bases from J, leaving 3 bases between. This CDR3 is 11 amino acids long. Germline CDR1 DFQATT, CDR2 SNEGSKA (reference sequence). The CDR3 sequence: CSARANNEQFF. The CDR3, as DNA: TGCAGTGCTAGAGCCAACAATGAGCAGTTCTTC.